This is a list of T cell receptor beta chains from one sample in a study of blood T cell repertoires in COVID-19. Assay: immunoSEQ multiplex PCR; the TCRdb copy retains only in-frame clones and omits some. This table holds approximately 90,000 clones, 84% found once. The sample consisted of peripheral blood. These TCRs come from a man aged 55 to 70 with acute or convalescent COVID-19. Each CDR3 is given with its conserved first and last residue.

>TRBV28
CASSLEDGYTF
>TRBV7-2
CASSSRDRGAEAFF
>TRBV5-4
CASSLDSGGPDTQYF
>TRBV5-1
CASSLRQGPNEQFF
>TRBV6-5
CASSPGVEQFF
>TRBV5-1
CASSLAGGTGGYGYTF
>TRBV9
CASSVEAGGDTQYF
>TRBV11-2
CASSTAGTGVNYGYTF
>TRBV11-2
CASSGLEGAAYEQYF
>TRBV10-1
CGGGYYGYTF
>TRBV3-1/TRBV3-2
CASSQTQGIDSPLHF
>TRBV6-5
CATFGDSLNYGYTF
>TRBV19
CASIPFRGGTENSPLHF
>TRBV23-1
CAYSTGKNSGNTIYF
>TRBV3-1/TRBV3-2
CASSRREGNYGYTF
>TRBV27
CASSLEDRGEAFF
>TRBV9
CASGAGVSEQYF
>TRBV7-2
CASSQRQETQYF
>TRBV15
CATSRDRAAGGFYGYTF
>TRBV5-1
CASSSIPGQGSSPLHF
>TRBV9
CASGRGADAYNSPLHF
>TRBV3-1/TRBV3-2
CASSLKGTGVAEKLFF
>TRBV6-5
CASSPRTSLHGYTF
>TRBV18
CASSPLTGQGNYGYTF
>TRBV28
CASSSDRGASFNEKLFF
>TRBV3-1/TRBV3-2
CASSQRLIENTEAFF
>TRBV29-1
CSVELNIGGEYGYTF
>TRBV19
CASSPDSRLISGANVLTF
>TRBV19
CASRRTSGKETQYF
>TRBV19
CASSIGRGASGANVLTF
>TRBV12-5
CASGPGQGGTEAFF
>TRBV6-6
CASSLIQGTVLGSPLHF
>TRBV19
CASSFLGQGRGAFF
>TRBV6-5
CASSYLGPGSGNTIYF
>TRBV18
CASSPSMGGTYNEQFF
>TRBV7-8
CASSLGTGGINEQFF
>TRBV19
CASKLTGRDTEAFF
>TRBV6-5
CASSYGAAETEAFF